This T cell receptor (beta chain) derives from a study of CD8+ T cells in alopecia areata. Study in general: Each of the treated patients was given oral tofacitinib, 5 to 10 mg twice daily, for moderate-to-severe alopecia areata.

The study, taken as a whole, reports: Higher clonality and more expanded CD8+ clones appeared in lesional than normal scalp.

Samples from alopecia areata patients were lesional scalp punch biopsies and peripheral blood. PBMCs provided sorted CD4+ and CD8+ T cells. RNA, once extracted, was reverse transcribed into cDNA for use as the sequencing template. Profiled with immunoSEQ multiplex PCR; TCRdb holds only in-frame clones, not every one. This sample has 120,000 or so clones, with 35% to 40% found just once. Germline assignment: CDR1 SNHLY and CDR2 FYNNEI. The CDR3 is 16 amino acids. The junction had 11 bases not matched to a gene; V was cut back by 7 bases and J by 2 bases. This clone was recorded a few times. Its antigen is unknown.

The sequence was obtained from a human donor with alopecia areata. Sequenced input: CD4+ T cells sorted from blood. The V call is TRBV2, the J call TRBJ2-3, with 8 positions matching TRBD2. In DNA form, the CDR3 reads TGTGCCAGCATTCCCGGGACTAGGGCCTACACAGATACGCAGTATTTT. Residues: CASIPGTRAYTDTQYF.